A selection of T cell receptor beta chains follows, all from one sample in a study of T-cell reconstitution after alpha-beta-depleted transplantation in children. TCRdb reanalysed the PCR reads using MiXCR and keeps one entry per CDR3 protein. The sample lists approximately 520,000 distinct CDR3 sequences, about an eighth seen once, with 12% to 15% in the top ten. Sequencing was performed on PBMCs, mostly from graft donor cells, taken 180 days after TCRalphabeta/CD19-depleted stem cell transplant. Receptor source: a female patient aged 2-15 years who had a stem cell transplant for aplastic anemia, so the T cells may come from the graft donor. CDR3s include the opening cysteine and the closing phenylalanine or tryptophan. A D gene is named only where the DNA matches it firmly. Clone size, where shown, is once, few, many, or a class for clones that have expanded.

>TRBV7-9|.|TRBJ1-1|.
CASSSSPRQGNTEAFF
TGTGCCAGCAGCTCCTCGCCGAGGCAGGGCAACACTGAAGCTTTCTTT
>TRBV15|few|TRBJ2-5|.
CATSRGFSAVQETQYF
TGTGCCACCAGCAGAGGGTTCTCAGCGGTCCAAGAGACCCAGTACTTC
>TRBV19|few|TRBJ2-7|TRBD1
CASSIEGQGANEQYF
TGTGCCAGTAGTATAGAGGGACAGGGGGCGAATGAGCAGTACTTC
>TRBV4-3|few|TRBJ1-2|TRBD1
CASSLRIGTGGGYGYTF
TGCGCCAGCAGCCTTCGAATTGGGACAGGGGGAGGCTATGGCTACACCTTC
>TRBV20-1|few|TRBJ1-2|TRBD1
CSAWDGQAIYGYTF
TGCAGTGCCTGGGACGGACAGGCGATCTATGGCTACACCTTC
>TRBV28|.|TRBJ2-7|.
CASTSGLGRYEQYF
TGTGCCAGCACCTCGGGCTTGGGACGTTACGAGCAGTACTTC
>TRBV7-2|few|TRBJ1-1|.
CASSLAWGGGKETEAFF
TGTGCCAGCAGCTTAGCGTGGGGCGGGGGGAAAGAAACTGAAGCTTTCTTT
>TRBV27|few|TRBJ2-3|TRBD1
CASSTLRQGSTDTQYF
TGTGCCAGCAGTACCCTTCGACAGGGAAGCACAGATACGCAGTATTTT
>TRBV5-1|.|TRBJ2-3|.
CASRMGSDTQYF
TGCGCCAGCCGGATGGGGTCAGATACGCAGTATTTT
>TRBV20-1|many|TRBJ2-5|TRBD2
CSARDGAGGRETQYF
TGCAGTGCTAGAGATGGAGCGGGAGGGCGAGAGACCCAGTACTTC
>TRBV28|few|TRBJ1-2|.
CASSLGQGANYGYTF
TGTGCCAGCAGTTTGGGTCAGGGTGCTAACTATGGCTACACCTTC
>TRBV20-1|many|TRBJ2-3|TRBD2
CSTPTSSTDTQYF
TGCAGCACTCCGACTAGCTCCACAGATACGCAGTATTTT
>TRBV12-3/TRBV12-4|few|TRBJ1-1|.
CASSLFGPNTEAFF
TGTGCCAGCAGTTTATTTGGCCCGAACACTGAAGCTTTCTTT
>TRBV7-2|many|TRBJ1-1|.
CASSLGPSEAFF
TGTGCCAGCAGCTTAGGCCCCTCTGAAGCTTTCTTT
>TRBV7-2|.|TRBJ1-6|.
CAGGGSMRSPLHF
TGTGCCGGGGGTGGTTCTATGAGGTCACCCCTCCACTTT
>TRBV7-2|few|TRBJ2-7|TRBD1
CASSLGTGLSEQYF
TGTGCCAGCAGCCTAGGGACAGGGTTAAGCGAGCAGTACTTC
>TRBV6-2/TRBV6-3|.|TRBJ2-3|TRBD2
CASSYPPGTSGRAGDTDTQYF
TGTGCCAGCAGTTACCCGCCCGGGACTAGCGGGAGGGCCGGAGACACAGATACGCAGTATTTT
>TRBV15|few|TRBJ1-1|.
CATSRDGEMNTEAFF
TGTGCCACCAGCAGAGATGGCGAAATGAACACTGAAGCTTTCTTT
>TRBV29-1|.|TRBJ2-2|TRBD1
CSVVRTGSNTGELFF
TGCAGCGTTGTACGGACAGGGAGTAACACCGGGGAGCTGTTTTTT
>TRBV5-5|few|TRBJ2-3|.
CASSLGAQPDTQYF
TGTGCCAGCAGCTTGGGGGCACAGCCAGATACGCAGTATTTT
>TRBV25-1|few|TRBJ2-5|.
CASSPGTGGFQETQYF
TGTGCCAGCAGTCCCGGGACGGGTGGGTTTCAAGAGACCCAGTACTTC
>TRBV13|few|TRBJ2-5|TRBD2
CASSQRLAGPTQETQYF
TGTGCCAGCAGCCAGAGACTAGCGGGGCCGACCCAAGAGACCCAGTACTTC
>TRBV27|.|TRBJ2-3|TRBD1
CASRPGQPSTDTQYF
TGTGCCAGCAGGCCGGGACAGCCTAGCACAGATACGCAGTATTTT
>TRBV29-1|.|TRBJ1-2|.
CSVESGGYTF
TGCAGCGTTGAGAGCGGTGGCTACACCTTC
>TRBV7-9|few|TRBJ2-7|.
CASSLVHQIAPEQYF
TGTGCCAGCAGCTTAGTGCATCAGATTGCCCCCGAGCAGTACTTC
>TRBV7-9|.|TRBJ2-5|.
CASSLILPAAQETQYF
TGTGCCAGCAGCTTAATACTACCGGCGGCACAAGAGACCCAGTACTTC
>TRBV7-8|many|TRBJ2-5|.
CASSPRTQETQYF
TGTGCCAGCAGCCCTAGGACCCAAGAGACCCAGTACTTC
>TRBV7-9|.|TRBJ1-6|TRBD1
CASSSDRVDSPLHF
TGTGCCAGCAGCTCGGACAGGGTGGATTCACCCCTCCACTTT
>TRBV5-1|.|TRBJ2-7|.
CASSPGLPSSYEQYF
TGCGCCAGCAGCCCTGGACTCCCTTCTTCCTACGAGCAGTACTTC
>TRBV19|few|TRBJ1-4|.
CASTPRDDATNEKLFF
TGTGCCAGTACCCCCAGAGACGATGCAACTAATGAAAAACTGTTTTTT
>TRBV11-1|many|TRBJ2-1|.
CASSPPEGGEFRDNEQFF
TGTGCCAGCAGCCCCCCGGAAGGGGGAGAGTTCAGGGACAATGAGCAGTTCTTC
>TRBV28|.|TRBJ2-1|TRBD1
CASSFWRTGPYNEQFF
TGTGCCAGCAGTTTTTGGAGGACAGGCCCATACAATGAGCAGTTCTTC